Each of the 10 T cell receptor beta chains below was sequenced from the same sample in a study of blood T cell repertoires in COVID-19 (dated by TCRdb to about 2020). Library preparation employed the immunoSEQ multiplex PCR assay. Drawn from immuneACCESS, this table holds only the in-frame rearrangements with V and J called that TCRdb kept. Clones are partly lost; checked studies trace under half to an unresolved V gene and leave the rest unexplained. Present in this sample are 40,000 to 55,000 clones, 88% of which were seen just once. The top ten hold approximately 10% of the sample. Sequenced sample: peripheral blood. The receptors were sampled from a man in his forties or fifties with active COVID-19.

This clone was detected only a few times. The genes are TRBV7-9 and TRBJ1-4, with unresolved D. Germline assignment: CDR1 SEHNR and CDR2 FQNEAQ (reference sequence). The CDR3 extends over 14 amino acids. V was clipped by 5 bases and J by 0 bases, with 7 bases between them. Here the CDR3 reads CASSGGTTNEKLFF. The CDR3 DNA sequence: TGTGCCAGCAGCGGAGGTACAACTAATGAAAAACTGTTTTTT.

The chain recombines TRBV5-1 with TRBJ2-1; TRBD2 aligns across 7 bases. CDR1 is SGHRS and CDR2 is YFSETQ in the germline V gene. This CDR3 is built from 14 residues. V dropped 2 bases and J dropped 8; count of bases not matched to a gene: 7. The CDR3 nucleotides read TGCGCCAGCAGCTTACGGACTAGTCCCGATGAGCAGTTCTTC. Residues: CASSLRTSPDEQFF.

This chain connects TRBV2 to TRBJ2-5, with D possibly being TRBD2 (6 bases). The CDR3 consists of 13 residues. Looked up from germline, CDR1 is SNHLY and CDR2 is FYNNEI. V lost 5 bases and J lost 5, with 12 bases in between. The CDR3 sequence: CASSWDSAETQYF. The CDR3 DNA follows: TGTGCCAGCAGTTGGGACTCCGCCGAGACCCAGTACTTC.

This clone was recorded a few times. The chain has TRBV2 and TRBJ2-2; a possible D gene is TRBD2 (5 bases). Trimming shortened V by 6 bases and J by 4 bases, and 12 bases separated the two germline ends. CDR3 length: 14 amino acids. In germline, CDR1 is SNHLY, CDR2 FYNNEI. As DNA, the CDR3 is TGTGCCAGCAGGAACCGGGAAGCCACCGGGGAGCTGTTTTTT. The encoded protein is CASRNREATGELFF.

The V call is TRBV2, the J call TRBJ2-7; no clear D gene. V was pared by 5 bases and J by 9 bases, with 11 bases between. The CDR3 contains 11 residues. Germline CDR1 is SNHLY and CDR2 is FYNNEI. CDR3 sequence: CASSLAGWQYF. The CDR3 coding sequence is TGTGCCAGCAGTCTCGCCGGGTGGCAGTACTTC.

The gene calls are TRBV19 and TRBJ2-6; the D gene is possibly TRBD1 (6 bases). Germline values: CDR1 LNHDA, CDR2 SQIVND (reference sequence). This CDR3 contains 15 residues. Deletions cut 4 bases from V and 9 bases from J, with 16 bases between. CDR3: CASSSWTVIDNVLTF. DNA for the CDR3: TGTGCCAGTAGTAGTTGGACAGTTATCGACAACGTCCTGACTTTC.

The chain recombines TRBV7-9 with TRBJ2-2, with D possibly matching TRBD1 (5 bases). The CDR3 spans 13 residues. The germline CDR1 and CDR2 sequences are SEHNR and FQNEAQ (reference sequence). Deletions cut 1 base from V and 7 bases from J, with 7 bases between. CDR3 DNA sequence: TGTGCCAGCAGCTTAGAGGGGTACGGGGAGCTGTTTTTT. It is translated as CASSLEGYGELFF. Looking up the rest from reference TRBV7-9 and TRBJ2-2 gives the full variable domain: DTGVSQNPRHKITKRGQNVTFRCDPISEHNRLYWYRQTLGQGPEFLTYFQNEAQLEKSRLLSDRFSAERPKGSFSTLEIQRTEQGDSAMYLCASSLEGYGELFFGEGSRLTVL.

The chain uses TRBV9 and TRBJ2-3, with 7 positions matching TRBD2. V lost 4 bases to trimming and J lost 4 bases; unmatched junction nucleotides: 12. The germline V gene encodes CDR1 SGDLS and CDR2 YYNGEE. The CDR3 has 16 amino acids. CDR3 nucleotides: TGTGCCAGCAGCACACGTACGCTTGGGAGGGCAGATACGCAGTATTTT. Amino acids: CASSTRTLGRADTQYF.

This sequence joins TRBV5-6 and TRBJ1-4; 8 nucleotides line up with TRBD1. From germline, CDR1 is SGHDT and CDR2 YYEEEE. V was pared by 0 bases and J by 8 bases, with 0 bases of the junction left unmatched. The CDR3 extends over 13 amino acids. The DNA of the CDR3 is TGTGCCAGCAGCTTGGGGACAGGGGAAAAACTGTTTTTT. Translated: CASSLGTGEKLFF. Full variable domain (rest looked up from reference TRBV5-6 and TRBJ1-4): DAGVTQSPTHLIKTRGQQVTLRCSPKSGHDTVSWYQQALGQGPQFIFQYYEEEERQRGNFPDRFSGHQFPNYSSELNVNALLLGDSALYLCASSLGTGEKLFFGSGTQLSVL.

This chain uses TRBV18 with TRBJ2-1, with 10 bases lining up with TRBD2. Germline V lookup: CDR1 KGHSH, CDR2 LQKENI. The CDR3 is 15 amino acids. The ends lost 2 bases at V and 7 bases at J; junction bases unmatched: 5. The CDR3, as DNA: TGTGCCAGCTCACCAATAGCGGGGGGCAGGAATGAGCAGTTCTTC. Amino acid sequence: CASSPIAGGRNEQFF.